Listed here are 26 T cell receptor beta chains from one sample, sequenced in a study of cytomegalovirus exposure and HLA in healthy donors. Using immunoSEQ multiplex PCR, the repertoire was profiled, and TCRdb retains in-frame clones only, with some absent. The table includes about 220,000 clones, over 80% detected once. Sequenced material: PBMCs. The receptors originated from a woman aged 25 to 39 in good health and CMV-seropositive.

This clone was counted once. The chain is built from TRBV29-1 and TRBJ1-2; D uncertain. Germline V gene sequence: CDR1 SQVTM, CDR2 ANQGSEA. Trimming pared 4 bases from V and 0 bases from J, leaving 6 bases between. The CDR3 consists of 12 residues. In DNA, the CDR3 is TGCAGCGTTGTCGGAGCTAACTATGGCTACACCTTC. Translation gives CSVVGANYGYTF.

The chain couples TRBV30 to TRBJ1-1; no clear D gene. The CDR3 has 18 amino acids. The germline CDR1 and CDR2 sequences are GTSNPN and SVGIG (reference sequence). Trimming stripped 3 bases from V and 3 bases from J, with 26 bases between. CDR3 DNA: TGTGCCTGGAGGGCGTTCGGCAAGTGGGGAACCCGGGACACTGAAGCTTTCTTT. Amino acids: CAWRAFGKWGTRDTEAFF.

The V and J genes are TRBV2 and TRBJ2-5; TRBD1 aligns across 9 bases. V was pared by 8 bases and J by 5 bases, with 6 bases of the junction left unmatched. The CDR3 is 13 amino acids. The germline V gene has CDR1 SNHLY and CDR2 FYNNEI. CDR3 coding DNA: TGTGCCAGCCGGACAGGGGTTGAGGAGACCCAGTACTTC. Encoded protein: CASRTGVEETQYF.

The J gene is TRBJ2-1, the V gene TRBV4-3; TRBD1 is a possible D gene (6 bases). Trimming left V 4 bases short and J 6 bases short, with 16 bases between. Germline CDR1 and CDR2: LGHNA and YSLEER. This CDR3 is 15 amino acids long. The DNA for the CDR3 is TGCGCCAGCAGCCCCGGGACATCGGCCGGCAATGAGCAGTTCTTC. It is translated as CASSPGTSAGNEQFF.

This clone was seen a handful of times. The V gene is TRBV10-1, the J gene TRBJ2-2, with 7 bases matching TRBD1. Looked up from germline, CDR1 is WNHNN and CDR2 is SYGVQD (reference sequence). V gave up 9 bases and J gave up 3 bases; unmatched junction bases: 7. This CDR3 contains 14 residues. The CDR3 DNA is TGCGCCAGTAGACAGGGTGGAGACACCGGGGAGCTGTTTTTT. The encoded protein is CASRQGGDTGELFF.

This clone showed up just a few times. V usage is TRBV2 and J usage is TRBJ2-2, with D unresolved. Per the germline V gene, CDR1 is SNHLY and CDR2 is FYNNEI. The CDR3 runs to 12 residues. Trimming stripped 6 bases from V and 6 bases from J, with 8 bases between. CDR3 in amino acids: CASSLSAGELFF. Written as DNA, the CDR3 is TGTGCCAGCAGCTTGTCTGCCGGGGAGCTGTTTTTT.

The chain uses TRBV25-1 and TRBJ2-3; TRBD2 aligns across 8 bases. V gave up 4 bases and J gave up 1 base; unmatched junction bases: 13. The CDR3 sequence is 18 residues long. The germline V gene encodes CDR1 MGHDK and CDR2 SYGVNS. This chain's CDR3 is CASSGRWREVRGTDTQYF. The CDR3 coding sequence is TGTGCCAGCAGTGGCCGATGGCGGGAGGTACGTGGCACAGATACGCAGTATTTT. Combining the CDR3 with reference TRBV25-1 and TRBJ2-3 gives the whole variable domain EADIYQTPRYLVIGTGKKITLECSQTMGHDKMYWYQQDPGMELHLIHYSYGVNSTEKGDLSSESTVSRIRTEHFPLTLESARPSHTSQYLCASSGRWREVRGTDTQYFGPGTRLTVL.

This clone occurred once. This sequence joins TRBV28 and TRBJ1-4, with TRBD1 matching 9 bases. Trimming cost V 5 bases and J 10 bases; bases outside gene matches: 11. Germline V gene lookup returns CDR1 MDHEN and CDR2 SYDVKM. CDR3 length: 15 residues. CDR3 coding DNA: TGTGCCAGCAGTGGACCGGGACAGGGTATTAGAAAACTGTTTTTT. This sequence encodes CASSGPGQGIRKLFF.

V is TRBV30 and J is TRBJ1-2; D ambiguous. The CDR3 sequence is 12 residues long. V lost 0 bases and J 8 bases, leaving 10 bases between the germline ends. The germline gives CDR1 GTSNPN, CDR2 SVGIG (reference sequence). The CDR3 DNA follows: TGTGCCTGGAGTGTACGGCCCCAAGGCTACACCTTC. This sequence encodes CAWSVRPQGYTF.

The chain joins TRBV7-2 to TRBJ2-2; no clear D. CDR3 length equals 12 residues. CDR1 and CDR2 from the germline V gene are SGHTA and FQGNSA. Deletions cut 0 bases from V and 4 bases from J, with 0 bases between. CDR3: CASSLATGELFF. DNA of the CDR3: TGTGCCAGCAGCTTAGCCACCGGGGAGCTGTTTTTT.

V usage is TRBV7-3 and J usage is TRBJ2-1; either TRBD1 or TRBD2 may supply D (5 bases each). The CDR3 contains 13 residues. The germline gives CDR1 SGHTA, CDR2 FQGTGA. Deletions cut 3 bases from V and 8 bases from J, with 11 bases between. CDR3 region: CASSLGPSDEQFF. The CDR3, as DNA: TGTGCCAGCAGCTTGGGACCCTCCGATGAGCAGTTCTTC.

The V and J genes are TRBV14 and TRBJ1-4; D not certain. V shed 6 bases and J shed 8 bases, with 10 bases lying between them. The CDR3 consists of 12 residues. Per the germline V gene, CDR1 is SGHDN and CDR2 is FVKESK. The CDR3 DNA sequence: TGTGCCAGCAGGGCGGAAGGGGAAAAACTGTTTTTT. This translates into CASRAEGEKLFF.

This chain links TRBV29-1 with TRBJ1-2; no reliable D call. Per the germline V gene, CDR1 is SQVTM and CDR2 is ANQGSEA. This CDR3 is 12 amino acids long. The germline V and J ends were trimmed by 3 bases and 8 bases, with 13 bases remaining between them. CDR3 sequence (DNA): TGCAGCGTTGATGACCCCATCCACGGCTACACCTTC. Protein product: CSVDDPIHGYTF.

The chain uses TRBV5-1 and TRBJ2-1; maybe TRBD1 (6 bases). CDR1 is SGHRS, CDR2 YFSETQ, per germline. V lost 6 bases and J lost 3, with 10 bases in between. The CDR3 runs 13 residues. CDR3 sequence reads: CASTKGGYNEQFF. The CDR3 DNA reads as TGCGCCAGCACAAAAGGGGGCTACAATGAGCAGTTCTTC.

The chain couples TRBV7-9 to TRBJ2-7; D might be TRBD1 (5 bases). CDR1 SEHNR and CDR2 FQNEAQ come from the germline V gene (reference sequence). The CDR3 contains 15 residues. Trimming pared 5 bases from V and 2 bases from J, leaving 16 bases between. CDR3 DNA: TGTGCCAGCAGCCGCTCAAGTGACAGAACCTACGAGCAGTACTTC. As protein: CASSRSSDRTYEQYF.

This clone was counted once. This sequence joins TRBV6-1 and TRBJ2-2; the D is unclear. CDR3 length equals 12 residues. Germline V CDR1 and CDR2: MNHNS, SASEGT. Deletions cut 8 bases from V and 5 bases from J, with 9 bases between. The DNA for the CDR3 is TGTGCCAGCTTAGTTGGGACCGGGGAGCTGTTTTTT. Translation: CASLVGTGELFF.

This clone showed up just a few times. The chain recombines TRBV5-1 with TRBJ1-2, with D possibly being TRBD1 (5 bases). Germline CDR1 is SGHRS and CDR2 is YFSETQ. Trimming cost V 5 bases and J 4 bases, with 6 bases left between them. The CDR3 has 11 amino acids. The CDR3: CASRDSYGYTF. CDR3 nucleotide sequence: TGCGCCAGCAGAGACAGCTATGGCTACACCTTC.

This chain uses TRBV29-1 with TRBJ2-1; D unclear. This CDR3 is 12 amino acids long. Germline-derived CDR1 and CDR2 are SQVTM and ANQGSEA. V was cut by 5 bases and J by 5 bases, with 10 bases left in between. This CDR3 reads CSVSVQNNEQFF. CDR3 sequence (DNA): TGCAGCGTTTCCGTACAAAACAATGAGCAGTTCTTC.

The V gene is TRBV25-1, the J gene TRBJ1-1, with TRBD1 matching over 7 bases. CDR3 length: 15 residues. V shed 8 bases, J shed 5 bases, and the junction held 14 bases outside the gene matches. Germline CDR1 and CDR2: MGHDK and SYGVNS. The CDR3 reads CASRRQGWSGTEAFF. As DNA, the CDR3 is TGTGCCAGCCGAAGACAGGGTTGGTCGGGAACTGAAGCTTTCTTT.

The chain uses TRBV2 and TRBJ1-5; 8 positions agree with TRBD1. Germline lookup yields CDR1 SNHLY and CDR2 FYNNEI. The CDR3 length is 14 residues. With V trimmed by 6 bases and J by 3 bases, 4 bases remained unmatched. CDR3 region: CASSGQGPNQPQHF. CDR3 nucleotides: TGTGCCAGCAGCGGACAGGGACCCAATCAGCCCCAGCATTTT.

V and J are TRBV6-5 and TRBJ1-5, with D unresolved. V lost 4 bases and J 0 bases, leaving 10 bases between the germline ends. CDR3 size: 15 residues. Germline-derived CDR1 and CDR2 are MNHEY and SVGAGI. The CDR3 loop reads CASSSSRYSNQPQHF. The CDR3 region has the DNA TGTGCCAGCAGTTCATCGAGATATAGCAATCAGCCCCAGCATTTT.

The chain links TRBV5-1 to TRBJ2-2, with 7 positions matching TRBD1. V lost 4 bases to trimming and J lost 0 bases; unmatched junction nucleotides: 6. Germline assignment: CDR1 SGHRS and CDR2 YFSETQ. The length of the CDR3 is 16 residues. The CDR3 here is CASSPRTGTNTGELFF. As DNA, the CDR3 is TGCGCCAGCAGCCCCCGGACAGGCACGAACACCGGGGAGCTGTTTTTT.

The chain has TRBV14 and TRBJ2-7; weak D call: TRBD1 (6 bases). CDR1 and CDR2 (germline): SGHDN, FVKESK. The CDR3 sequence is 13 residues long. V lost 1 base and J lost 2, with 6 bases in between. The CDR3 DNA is TGTGCCAGCAGCCAAGCAGGGGCCTACGAGCAGTACTTC. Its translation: CASSQAGAYEQYF.

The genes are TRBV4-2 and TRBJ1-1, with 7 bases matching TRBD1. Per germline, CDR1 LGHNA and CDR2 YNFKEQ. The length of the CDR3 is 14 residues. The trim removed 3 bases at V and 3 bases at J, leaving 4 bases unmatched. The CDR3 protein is CASSQADRDTEAFF. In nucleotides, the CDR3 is TGTGCCAGCAGCCAGGCCGACAGGGACACTGAAGCTTTCTTT.

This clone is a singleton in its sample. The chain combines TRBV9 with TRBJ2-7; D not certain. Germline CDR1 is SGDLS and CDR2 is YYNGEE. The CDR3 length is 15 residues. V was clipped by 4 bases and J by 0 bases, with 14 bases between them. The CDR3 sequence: CASSIGPISSYEQYF. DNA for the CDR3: TGTGCCAGCAGCATCGGACCGATCTCCTCCTACGAGCAGTACTTC.

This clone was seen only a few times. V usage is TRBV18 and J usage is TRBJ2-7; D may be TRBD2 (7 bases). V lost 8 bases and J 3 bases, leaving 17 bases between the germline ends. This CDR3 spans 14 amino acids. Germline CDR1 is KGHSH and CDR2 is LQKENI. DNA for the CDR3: TGTGCCAGCCGCTCCGGGGGGCCTGACTACGAGCAGTACTTC. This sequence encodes CASRSGGPDYEQYF.